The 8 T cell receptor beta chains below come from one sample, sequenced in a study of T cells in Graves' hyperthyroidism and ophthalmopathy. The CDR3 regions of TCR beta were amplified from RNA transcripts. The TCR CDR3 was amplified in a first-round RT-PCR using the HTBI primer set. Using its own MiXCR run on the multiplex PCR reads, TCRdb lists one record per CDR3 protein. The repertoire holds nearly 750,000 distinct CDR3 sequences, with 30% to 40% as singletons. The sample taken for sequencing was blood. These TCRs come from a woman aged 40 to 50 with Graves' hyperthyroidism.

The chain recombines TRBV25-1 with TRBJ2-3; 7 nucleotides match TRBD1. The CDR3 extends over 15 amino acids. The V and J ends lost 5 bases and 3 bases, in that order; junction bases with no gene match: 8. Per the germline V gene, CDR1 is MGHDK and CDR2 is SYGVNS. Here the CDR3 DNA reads TGTGCCAGCAGTTTTGACAGGGTCTCAACAGATACGCAGTATTTT. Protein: CASSFDRVSTDTQYF.

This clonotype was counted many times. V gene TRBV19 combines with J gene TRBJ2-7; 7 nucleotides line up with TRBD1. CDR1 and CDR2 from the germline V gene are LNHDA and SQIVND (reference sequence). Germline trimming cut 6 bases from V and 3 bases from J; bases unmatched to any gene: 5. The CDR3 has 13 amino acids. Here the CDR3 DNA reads TGTGCCAGTAGACAGGGGCTCCTCTACGAGCAGTACTTC. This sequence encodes CASRQGLLYEQYF.

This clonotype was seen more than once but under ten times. The chain's CDR3 is CATSDSTRRTEAFF. Written as DNA, the CDR3 is TGTGCCACCAGTGATTCGACGAGAAGGACTGAAGCTTTCTTT. V usage is TRBV24-1 and J usage is TRBJ1-1; no definite D call. Germline CDR1 reads KGHDR; CDR2 reads SFDVKD. The CDR3 is made up of 14 amino acids. V was clipped by 2 bases and J by 5 bases, with 11 bases between them.

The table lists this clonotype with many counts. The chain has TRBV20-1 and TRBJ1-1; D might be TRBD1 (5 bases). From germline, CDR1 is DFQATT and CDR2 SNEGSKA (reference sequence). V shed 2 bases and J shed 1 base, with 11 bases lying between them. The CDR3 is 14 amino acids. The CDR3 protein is CSARSRQTNTEAFF. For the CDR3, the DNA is TGCAGTGCTAGATCCCGACAGACGAACACTGAAGCTTTCTTT.

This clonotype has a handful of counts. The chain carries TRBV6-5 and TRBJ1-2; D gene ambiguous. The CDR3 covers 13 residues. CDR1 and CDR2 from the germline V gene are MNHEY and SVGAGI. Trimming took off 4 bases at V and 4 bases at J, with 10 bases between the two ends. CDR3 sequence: CASSLRRIYGYTF. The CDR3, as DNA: TGTGCCAGCAGTTTGAGACGAATCTATGGCTACACCTTC.

This CDR3 is CASSPGLSGFF. The CDR3 coding sequence is TGTGCCAGCAGCCCGGGCCTTTCCGGTTTCTTT. The rearrangement links TRBV12-3 or TRBV12-4 to TRBJ1-1; D gene uncertain. V shed 6 bases and J shed 13 bases, with 15 bases lying between them. The CDR3 sequence is 11 residues long.

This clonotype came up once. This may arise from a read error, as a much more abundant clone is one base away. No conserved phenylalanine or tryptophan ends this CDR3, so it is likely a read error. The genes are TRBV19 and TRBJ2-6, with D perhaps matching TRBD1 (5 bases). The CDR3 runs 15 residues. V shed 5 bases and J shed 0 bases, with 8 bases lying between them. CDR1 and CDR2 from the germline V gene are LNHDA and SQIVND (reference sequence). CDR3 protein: CASSVQDSGANVLTL. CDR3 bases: TGTGCCAGTAGTGTACAGGACTCTGGGGCCAACGTCCTGACTCTC.

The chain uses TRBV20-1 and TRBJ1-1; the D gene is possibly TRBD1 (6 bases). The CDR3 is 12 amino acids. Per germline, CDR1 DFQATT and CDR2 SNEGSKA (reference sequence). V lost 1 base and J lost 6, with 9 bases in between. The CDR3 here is CSARGGGSEAFF. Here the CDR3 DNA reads TGCAGTGCTAGAGGTGGGGGCTCTGAAGCTTTCTTT.